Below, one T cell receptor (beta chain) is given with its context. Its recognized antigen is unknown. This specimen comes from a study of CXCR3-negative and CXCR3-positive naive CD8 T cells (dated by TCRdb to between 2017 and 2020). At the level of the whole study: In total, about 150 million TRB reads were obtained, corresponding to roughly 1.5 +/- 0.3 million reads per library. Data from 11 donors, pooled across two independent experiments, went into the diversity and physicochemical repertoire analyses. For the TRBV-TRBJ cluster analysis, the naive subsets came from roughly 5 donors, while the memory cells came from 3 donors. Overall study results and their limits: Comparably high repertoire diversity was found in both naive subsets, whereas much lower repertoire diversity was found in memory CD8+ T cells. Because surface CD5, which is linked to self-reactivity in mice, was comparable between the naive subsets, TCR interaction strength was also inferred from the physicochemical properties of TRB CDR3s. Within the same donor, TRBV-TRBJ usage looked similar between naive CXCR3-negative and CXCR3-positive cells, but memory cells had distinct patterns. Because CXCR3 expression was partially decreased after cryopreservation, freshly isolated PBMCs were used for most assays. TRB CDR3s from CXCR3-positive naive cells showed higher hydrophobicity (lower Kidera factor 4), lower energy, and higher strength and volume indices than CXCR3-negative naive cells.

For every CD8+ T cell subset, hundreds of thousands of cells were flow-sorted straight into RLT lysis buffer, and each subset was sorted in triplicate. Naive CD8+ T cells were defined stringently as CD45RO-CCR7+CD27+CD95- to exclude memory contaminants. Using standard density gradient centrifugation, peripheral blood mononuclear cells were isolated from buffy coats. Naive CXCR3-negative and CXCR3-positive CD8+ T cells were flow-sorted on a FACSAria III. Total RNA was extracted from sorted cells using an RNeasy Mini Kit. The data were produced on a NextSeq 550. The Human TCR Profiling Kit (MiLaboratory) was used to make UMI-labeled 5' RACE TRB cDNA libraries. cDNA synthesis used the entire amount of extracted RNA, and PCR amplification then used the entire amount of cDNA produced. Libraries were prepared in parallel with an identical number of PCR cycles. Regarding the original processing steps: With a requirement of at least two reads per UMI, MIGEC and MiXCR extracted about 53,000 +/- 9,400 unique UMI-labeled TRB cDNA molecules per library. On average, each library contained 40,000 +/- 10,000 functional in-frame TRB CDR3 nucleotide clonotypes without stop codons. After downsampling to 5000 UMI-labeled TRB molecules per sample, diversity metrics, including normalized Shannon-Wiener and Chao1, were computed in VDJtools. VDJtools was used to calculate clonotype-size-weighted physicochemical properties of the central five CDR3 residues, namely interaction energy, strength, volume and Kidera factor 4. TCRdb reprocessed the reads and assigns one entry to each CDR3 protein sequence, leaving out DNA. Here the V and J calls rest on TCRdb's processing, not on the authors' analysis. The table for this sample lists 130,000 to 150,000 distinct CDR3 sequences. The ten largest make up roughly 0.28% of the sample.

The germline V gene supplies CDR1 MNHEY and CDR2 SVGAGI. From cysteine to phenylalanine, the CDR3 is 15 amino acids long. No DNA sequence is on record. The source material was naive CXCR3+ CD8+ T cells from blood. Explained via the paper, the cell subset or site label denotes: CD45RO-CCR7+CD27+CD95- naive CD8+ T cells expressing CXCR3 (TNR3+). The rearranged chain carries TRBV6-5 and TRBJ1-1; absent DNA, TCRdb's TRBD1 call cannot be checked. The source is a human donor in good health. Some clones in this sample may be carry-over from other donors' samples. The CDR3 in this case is CASSSPSLMNTEAFF.